This T cell receptor (beta chain) was recorded in a study of siplizumab effects on memory and regulatory T cells. Study conclusions and caveats: Among sequences traceable to unstimulated CD4+ memory cells, alloreactive ones were significantly reduced by siplizumab. Naive T cells were seemingly more diverse than memory cells, and major contributions to the alloresponse seemed to be made by them.

Notes on this clone: Antigen: not known.

Assayed TCR templates numbered roughly 93,000 for each sample. Repertoires were generated with immunoSEQ multiplex PCR, while TCRdb's copy carries only in-frame clones and drops some. This table has 100,000 or so clones, more than 85% appearing once. The CDR3 is made up of 13 amino acids. Looked up from germline, CDR1 is MNHNY and CDR2 is SVGAGI (reference sequence). Trimming shortened V by 6 bases and J by 2 bases, and 10 bases separated the two germline ends. Specimen: CD4+ T cells sorted from blood. The receptor was derived from a human donor in good health. Some clones in this sample may be carry-over from other donors' samples. V usage is TRBV6-6 and J usage is TRBJ1-2; tentatively, D is TRBD1 (6 bases). The CDR3 sequence is CASRPGQNYGYTF. CDR3 bases: TGTGCCAGCAGGCCCGGACAGAACTATGGCTACACCTTC.